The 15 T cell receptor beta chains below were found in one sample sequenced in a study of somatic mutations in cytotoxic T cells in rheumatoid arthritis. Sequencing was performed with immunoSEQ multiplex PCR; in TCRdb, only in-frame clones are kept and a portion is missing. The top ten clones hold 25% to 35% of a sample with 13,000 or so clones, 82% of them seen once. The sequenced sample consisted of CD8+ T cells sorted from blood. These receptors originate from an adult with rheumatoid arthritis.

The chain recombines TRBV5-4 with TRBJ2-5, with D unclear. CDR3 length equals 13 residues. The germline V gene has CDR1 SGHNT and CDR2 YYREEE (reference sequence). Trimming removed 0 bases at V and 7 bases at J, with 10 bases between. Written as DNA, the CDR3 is TGTGCCAGCAGCTTGGAACCCTTGGGGACCCAGTACTTC. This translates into CASSLEPLGTQYF.

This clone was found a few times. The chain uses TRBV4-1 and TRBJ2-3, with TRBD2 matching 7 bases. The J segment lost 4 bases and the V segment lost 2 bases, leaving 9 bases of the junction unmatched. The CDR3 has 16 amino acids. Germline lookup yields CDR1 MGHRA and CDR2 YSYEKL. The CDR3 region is CASSQTPLGGSDTQYF. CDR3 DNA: TGCGCCAGCAGCCAAACCCCCTTGGGGGGGTCAGATACGCAGTATTTT.

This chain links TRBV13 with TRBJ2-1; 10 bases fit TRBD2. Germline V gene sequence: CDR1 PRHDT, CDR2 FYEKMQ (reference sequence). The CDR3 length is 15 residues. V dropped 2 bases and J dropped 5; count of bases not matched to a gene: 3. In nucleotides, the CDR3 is TGTGCCAGCAGCTTACTACTAGCGGGGCACAATGAGCAGTTCTTC. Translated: CASSLLLAGHNEQFF.

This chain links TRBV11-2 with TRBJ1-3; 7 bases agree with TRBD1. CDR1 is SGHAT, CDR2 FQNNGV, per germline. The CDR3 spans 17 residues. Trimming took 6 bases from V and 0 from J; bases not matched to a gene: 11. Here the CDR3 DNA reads TGTGCCAGCAGTCGACCGCCGGGACAGATCTCTGGAAACACCATATATTTT. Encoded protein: CASSRPPGQISGNTIYF.

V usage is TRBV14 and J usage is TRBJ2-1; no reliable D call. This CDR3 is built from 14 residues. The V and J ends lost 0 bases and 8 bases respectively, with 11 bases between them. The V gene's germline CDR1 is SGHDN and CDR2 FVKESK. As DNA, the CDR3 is TGTGCCAGCAGCCAAGATCGGTTGCCGGATGAGCAGTTCTTC. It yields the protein CASSQDRLPDEQFF. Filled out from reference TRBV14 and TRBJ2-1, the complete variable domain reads EAGVTQFPSHSVIEKGQTVTLRCDPISGHDNLYWYRRVMGKEIKFLLHFVKESKQDESGMPNNRFLAERTGGTYSTLKVQPAELEDSGVYFCASSQDRLPDEQFFGPGTRLTVL.

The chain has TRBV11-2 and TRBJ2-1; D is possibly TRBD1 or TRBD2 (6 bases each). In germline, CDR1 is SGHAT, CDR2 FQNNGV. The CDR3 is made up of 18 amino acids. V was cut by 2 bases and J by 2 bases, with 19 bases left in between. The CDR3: CASSLFFRAGQPYNEQFF. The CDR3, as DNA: TGTGCCAGCAGCTTATTTTTTAGGGCGGGACAACCCTACAATGAGCAGTTCTTC.

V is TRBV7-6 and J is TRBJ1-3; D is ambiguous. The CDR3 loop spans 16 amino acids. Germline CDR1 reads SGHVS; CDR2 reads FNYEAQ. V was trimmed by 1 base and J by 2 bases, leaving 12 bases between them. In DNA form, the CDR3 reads TGTGCCAGCAGCTTAGATATGGGTTCTCCTGGAAACACCATATATTTT. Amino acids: CASSLDMGSPGNTIYF.

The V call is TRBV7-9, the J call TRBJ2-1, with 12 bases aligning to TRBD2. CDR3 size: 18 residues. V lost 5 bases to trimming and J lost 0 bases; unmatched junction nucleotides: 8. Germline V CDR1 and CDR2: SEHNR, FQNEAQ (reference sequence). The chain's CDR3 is CASSQLAGGDSSYNEQFF. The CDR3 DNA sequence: TGTGCCAGCAGCCAACTAGCGGGGGGTGATAGCTCCTACAATGAGCAGTTCTTC.

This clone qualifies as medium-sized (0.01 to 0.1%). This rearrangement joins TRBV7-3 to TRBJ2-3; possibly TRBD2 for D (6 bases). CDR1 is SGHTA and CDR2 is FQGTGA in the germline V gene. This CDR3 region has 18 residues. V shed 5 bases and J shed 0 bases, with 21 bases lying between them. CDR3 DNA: TGTGCCAGCAGCCTCCGGGGAGGCGGGACTGCTAGCACAGATACGCAGTATTTT. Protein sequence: CASSLRGGGTASTDTQYF.

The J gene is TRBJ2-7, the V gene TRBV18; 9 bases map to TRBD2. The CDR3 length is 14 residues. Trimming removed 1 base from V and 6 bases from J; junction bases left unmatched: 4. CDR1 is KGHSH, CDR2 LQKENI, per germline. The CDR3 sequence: CASSPLSGRGEQYF. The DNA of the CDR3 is TGTGCCAGCTCACCACTTAGCGGGAGAGGCGAGCAGTACTTC.

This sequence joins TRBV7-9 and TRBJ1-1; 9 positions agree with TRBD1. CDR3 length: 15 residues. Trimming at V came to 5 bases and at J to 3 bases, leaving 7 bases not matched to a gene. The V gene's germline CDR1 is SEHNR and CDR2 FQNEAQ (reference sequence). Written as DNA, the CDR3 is TGTGCCAGCAGCGTAATACAGGGGGCGGACACTGAAGCTTTCTTT. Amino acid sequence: CASSVIQGADTEAFF.

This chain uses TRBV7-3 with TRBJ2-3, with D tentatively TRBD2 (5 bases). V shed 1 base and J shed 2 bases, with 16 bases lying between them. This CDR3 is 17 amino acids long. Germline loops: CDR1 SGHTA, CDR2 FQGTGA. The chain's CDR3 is CASSLSSGGGVTDTQYF. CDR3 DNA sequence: TGTGCCAGCAGCTTAAGTTCAGGAGGTGGGGTCACAGATACGCAGTATTTT.

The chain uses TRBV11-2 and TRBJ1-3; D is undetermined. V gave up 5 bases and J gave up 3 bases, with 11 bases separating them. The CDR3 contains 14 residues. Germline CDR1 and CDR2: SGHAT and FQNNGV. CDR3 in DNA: TGTGCCAGCAGCCGCAGCAGGTTTGGAAACACCATATATTTT. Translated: CASSRSRFGNTIYF.

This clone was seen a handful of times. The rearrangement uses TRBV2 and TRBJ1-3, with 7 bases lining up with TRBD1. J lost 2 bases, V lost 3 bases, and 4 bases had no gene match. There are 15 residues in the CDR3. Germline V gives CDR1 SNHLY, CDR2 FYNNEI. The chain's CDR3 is CASSDGQGAGNTIYF. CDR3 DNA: TGTGCCAGCAGTGATGGGCAGGGGGCTGGAAACACCATATATTTT.

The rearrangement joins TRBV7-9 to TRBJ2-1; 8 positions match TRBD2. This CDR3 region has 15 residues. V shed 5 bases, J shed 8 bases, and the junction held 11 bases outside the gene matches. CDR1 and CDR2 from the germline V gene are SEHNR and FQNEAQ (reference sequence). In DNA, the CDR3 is TGTGCCAGCAGCCCCGCGGGGGGCAGGTTCCATGAGCAGTTCTTC. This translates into CASSPAGGRFHEQFF.